One and the same sample provided the 31 T cell receptor beta chains below, sequenced in a study of vaccination effects on CD4 cells after COVID-19. ViraFEST expansion of antigen-specific CD4+ T cells with viral peptide pools preceded sequencing. Once cultured for approximately 10 days, the cells underwent separation to obtain CD4+ T cells. Two doses of either BNT162b2 or mRNA-1273 were given to each participant. Antigens for these TCRs are unknown. Assay used: immunoSEQ multiplex PCR; TCRdb lists only in-frame clones, some missing. This table has approximately 25,000 clones, about 83% appearing once. Sequenced material: CD4+ T cells from PBMCs cultured with HCoV-NL63 spike peptides, taken after COVID-19 vaccination. These receptors were obtained from a human donor who received a COVID-19 vaccine. Some clones in this sample may be carry-over from other donors' samples.

CDR3 sequence: CASRTGGPLGSDTQYF. CDR3 DNA sequence: TGTGCCAGCAGGACCGGAGGACCCCTCGGGTCAGATACGCAGTATTTT. V is TRBV7-2 and J is TRBJ2-3, with a tentative D call TRBD2 (5 bases). In germline, CDR1 is SGHTA, CDR2 FQGNSA. This CDR3 spans 16 amino acids. The germline V and J ends were trimmed by 6 bases and 4 bases, with 20 bases remaining between them.

The chain uses TRBV21-1 and TRBJ1-1; TRBD1 is taken as the D call from the table, unchecked against the DNA. TRBV21-1 is marked as a pseudogene. The CDR3 loop spans 16 amino acids. CDR3 sequence reads: CASSKATDRVGTEAFF. The CDR3 coding sequence is TGTGCCAGCAGCAAAGCAACCGACAGGGTAGGGACTGAAGCTTTCTTT.

About this clone: Because the CDR3's place on the DNA is in doubt, the DNA is left out and the CDR3 is given as listed by TCRdb. The chain combines TRBV2 with TRBJ2-5; no check of the table's D call, TRBD1, against the DNA was made. The length of the CDR3 is 14 amino acids, counting both ends. Germline CDR1 SNHLY, CDR2 FYNNEI. The CDR3 sequence is CASILGGQQETQYF.

This clone was seen only a few times. The chain joins TRBV7-8 to TRBJ2-5; TRBD1 might be the D (5 bases). Looked up from germline, CDR1 is SGHVS and CDR2 is FQNEAQ. V was shortened by 7 bases and J by 4 bases, with 16 bases between the two germline ends. The CDR3 has 14 amino acids. The CDR3 reads CASTLIRVGETQYF. Written as DNA, the CDR3 is TGTGCCAGCACCTTGATCAGGGTAGGAGAGACCCAGTACTTC.

This clone occurred once. This sequence joins TRBV2 and TRBJ2-3; TRBD2 aligns across 9 bases. The CDR3 is 19 amino acids. Looked up from germline, CDR1 is SNHLY and CDR2 is FYNNEI. V lost 2 bases, J lost 3 bases, and 15 bases stayed unmatched. The CDR3 is CASSELSFAGGPGTDTQYF. Here the CDR3 DNA reads TGTGCCAGCAGTGAATTGTCATTTGCGGGGGGGCCCGGGACAGATACGCAGTATTTT.

The chain joins TRBV28 to TRBJ1-3; 8 nucleotides align to TRBD1. V dropped 11 bases and J dropped 8; count of bases not matched to a gene: 17. Germline V gives CDR1 MDHEN, CDR2 SYDVKM. CDR3 length: 15 amino acids. The CDR3, as DNA: TGTGCCTCAACCTCCCGGGGGACAGGTGTATACACCATATATTTT. It is translated as CASTSRGTGVYTIYF.

This clone was seen a single time. This chain uses TRBV5-4 with TRBJ1-4; D is ambiguous. CDR1 and CDR2 (germline): SGHNT, YYREEE (reference sequence). Trimming took off 0 bases at V and 8 bases at J, with 14 bases between the two ends. The CDR3 contains 15 residues. The CDR3 region is CASSLATGVKEKLFF. In nucleotides, the CDR3 is TGTGCCAGCAGCTTGGCCACGGGCGTAAAAGAAAAACTGTTTTTT.

This chain joins TRBV7-9 and TRBJ1-6; D is unclear. CDR1 is SEHNR, CDR2 FQNEAQ, per germline (reference sequence). Trimming left V 3 bases short and J 11 bases short, with 11 bases between. The CDR3 covers 13 residues. CDR3 in amino acids: CASSFLIGAPLHF. CDR3 DNA sequence: TGTGCCAGCAGCTTTCTAATCGGTGCACCCCTCCACTTT.

This clone came up once. This sequence joins TRBV19 and TRBJ2-5, with D unresolved. CDR3 length: 15 amino acids. Looked up from germline, CDR1 is LNHDA and CDR2 is SQIVND (reference sequence). Trimming removed 5 bases at V and 4 bases at J, with 17 bases between. The CDR3 protein is CASSPRRNGRETQYF. DNA of the CDR3: TGTGCCAGTAGTCCCCGCCGGAACGGGCGAGAGACCCAGTACTTC.

This chain links TRBV5-1 with TRBJ1-6, with D hard to call. V was shortened by 5 bases and J by 10 bases, with 19 bases between the two germline ends. From germline, CDR1 is SGHRS and CDR2 YFSETQ. This CDR3 contains 15 residues. CDR3 coding DNA: TGCGCCAGCAGACCTAGTTGGGCGTCAGAATCACCCCTCCACTTT. As protein: CASRPSWASESPLHF.

This chain uses TRBV4-3 with TRBJ1-1; D not resolved. The CDR3 length is 15 residues. Trimming stripped 0 bases from V and 3 bases from J, with 11 bases between. Germline CDR1 reads LGHNA; CDR2 reads YSLEER. Here the CDR3 DNA reads TGCGCCAGCAGCCAAGAACCTAGACCCTACACTGAAGCTTTCTTT. It yields the protein CASSQEPRPYTEAFF.

The count of this clone is one. The chain links TRBV9 to TRBJ2-5; D is perhaps TRBD1 (6 bases). Trimming pared 4 bases from V and 4 bases from J, leaving 11 bases between. In germline, CDR1 is SGDLS, CDR2 YYNGEE. This CDR3 has 13 amino acids. CDR3 loop: CASSLQGVETQYF. CDR3 sequence (DNA): TGTGCCAGCAGCTTACAGGGAGTAGAGACCCAGTACTTC.

The rearrangement joins TRBV18 to TRBJ2-3, with D maybe TRBD1 (5 bases). Germline assignment: CDR1 KGHSH and CDR2 LQKENI. CDR3 length equals 14 residues. Trimming cost V 1 base and J 2 bases, with 7 bases left between them. The CDR3 loop is CASSPQTVTDTQYF. CDR3 bases: TGTGCCAGCTCACCACAGACAGTCACAGATACGCAGTATTTT.

In its sample, this clone was seen once. V is TRBV6-5 and J is TRBJ2-1; D is uncertain. The V end lost 8 bases, the J end lost 0 bases, and 14 bases lay between the germline ends. The CDR3 runs to 15 residues. Germline CDR1 is MNHEY and CDR2 is SVGAGI. This CDR3 reads CASGPMLSSYNEQFF. The CDR3 region has the DNA TGTGCCAGCGGCCCCATGTTGAGCTCCTACAATGAGCAGTTCTTC.

This chain connects TRBV24-1 to TRBJ2-5, with D perhaps matching TRBD1 (7 bases). Trimming shortened V by 4 bases and J by 5 bases, and 16 bases separated the two germline ends. This CDR3 spans 15 amino acids. Germline CDR1 reads KGHDR; CDR2 reads SFDVKD. The CDR3, as DNA: TGTGCCACCAGTGACTCCACAGGGGCGGGGGAGACCCAGTACTTC. Encoded protein: CATSDSTGAGETQYF.

This clone was seen a handful of times. The chain recombines TRBV12-3 or TRBV12-4 with TRBJ1-2; D is unclear. V lost 5 bases and J lost 3, with 7 bases in between. The CDR3 covers 12 residues. The CDR3, as DNA: TGTGCCAGCAGTACAAACTACTATGGCTACACCTTC. Translated: CASSTNYYGYTF.

The chain uses TRBV5-6 and TRBJ2-3, with a tentative D call TRBD2 (5 bases). CDR1 SGHDT and CDR2 YYEEEE come from the germline V gene. The CDR3 covers 15 residues. With 7 bases removed from V and 5 bases from J, the gap between germline ends came to 20 bases. The CDR3 nucleotides read TGTGCCAGCTCCCGCGCGGGTTCACTCAGAGATACGCAGTATTTT. Translated: CASSRAGSLRDTQYF.

The chain combines TRBV18 with TRBJ2-7, with no clear D. CDR3 length equals 13 residues. Trimming cost V 5 bases and J 6 bases, with 14 bases left between them. Germline CDR1 and CDR2: KGHSH and LQKENI. The CDR3 DNA is TGTGCCAGCTCATCGGGCCAGGCGCGCGAGCAGTACGTC. Protein sequence: CASSSGQAREQYV.

The chain links TRBV6-5 to TRBJ1-2, with D tentatively TRBD1 (6 bases). The germline V and J ends were trimmed by 7 bases and 4 bases, with 16 bases remaining between them. Per germline, CDR1 MNHEY and CDR2 SVGAGI. This CDR3 spans 14 amino acids. CDR3 DNA: TGTGCCAGCAAAACCACGACAGGAGGCTATGGCTACACCTTC. This translates into CASKTTTGGYGYTF.

The J gene is TRBJ1-1, the V gene TRBV6-5; D not resolved. The V end lost 4 bases, the J end lost 8 bases, and 17 bases lay between the germline ends. The germline V gene has CDR1 MNHEY and CDR2 SVGAGI. The CDR3 extends over 14 amino acids. The CDR3 is CASSSLPGGGEAFF. The CDR3 DNA reads as TGTGCCAGCAGTTCATTACCGGGCGGAGGAGAAGCTTTCTTT.

The V and J genes are TRBV27 and TRBJ2-5; weak D call: TRBD2 (5 bases). V was cut by 6 bases and J by 6 bases, with 11 bases left in between. The CDR3 runs to 12 residues. Germline assignment: CDR1 MNHEY and CDR2 SMNVEV (reference sequence). The CDR3 loop reads CASRSTGKTQYF. The DNA of the CDR3 is TGTGCCAGCAGGTCAACGGGGAAGACCCAGTACTTC.

This clone was detected once. The CDR3 sequence: CAIPGGQGASRSYNEQFF. For the CDR3, the DNA is TGTGCCATTCCGGGGGGACAGGGGGCGAGTAGGTCCTACAATGAGCAGTTCTTC. The chain joins TRBV2 to TRBJ2-1; 12 positions match TRBD1. The ends lost 10 bases at V and 1 base at J; junction bases unmatched: 14. CDR3 size: 18 residues. Germline values: CDR1 SNHLY, CDR2 FYNNEI.

The count of this clone is one. CDR3 amino acids: CASTSLDRGAIGELFF. The CDR3 coding sequence is TGTGCCAGCACCTCACTTGACAGGGGGGCAATCGGGGAGCTGTTTTTT. This chain joins TRBV28 and TRBJ2-2; 9 bases match TRBD1. After removal of 7 bases from V and 7 bases from J, the junction contained 13 bases not matched to a gene. The length of the CDR3 is 16 residues. Germline CDR1 reads MDHEN; CDR2 reads SYDVKM.

This clone occurred once. This sequence joins TRBV11-2 and TRBJ2-7; the match to TRBD1 covers 9 bases. Losses at the gene ends were 2 bases for V and 1 base for J; bases not matched to a gene: 6. The CDR3 is 16 residues long. From germline, CDR1 is SGHAT and CDR2 FQNNGV. This CDR3 is CASSLIPGQGSYEQYF. In nucleotides, the CDR3 is TGTGCCAGCAGCTTAATTCCGGGACAGGGTTCCTACGAGCAGTACTTC.

The CDR3, as DNA: TGTGCCAGCAGCGTAGCTGGTACCTATGGCTACACCTTC. Translating gives CASSVAGTYGYTF. V is TRBV9 and J is TRBJ1-2; no reliable D call. V shed 0 bases and J shed 4 bases, with 7 bases lying between them. This CDR3 is 13 amino acids long. The germline gives CDR1 SGDLS, CDR2 YYNGEE.

This chain joins TRBV19 and TRBJ1-2; D is possibly TRBD1 (5 bases). The CDR3 is made up of 13 amino acids. The germline V gene has CDR1 LNHDA and CDR2 SQIVND (reference sequence). V dropped 4 bases and J dropped 8 bases, with 14 bases sitting between them. The CDR3 reads CASSTQGKRGYTF. CDR3 bases: TGTGCCAGTAGTACCCAGGGCAAGAGGGGCTACACCTTC.

The V call is TRBV5-5, the J call TRBJ2-3, with a weak D call TRBD2 (6 bases). Trimming removed 5 bases at V and 2 bases at J, with 12 bases between. Germline CDR1 reads SGHKS; CDR2 reads YYEKEE (reference sequence). The CDR3 is made up of 14 amino acids. The CDR3 DNA follows: TGTGCCAGCAGGTTGACTAGTTACACAGATACGCAGTATTTT. As protein: CASRLTSYTDTQYF.

The chain uses TRBV5-1 and TRBJ2-2; D might be TRBD1 or TRBD2, each matching 5 bases. The CDR3 is made up of 16 amino acids. Trimming removed 0 bases from V and 2 bases from J, with 11 bases in between. Germline V lookup: CDR1 SGHRS, CDR2 YFSETQ. The CDR3 DNA reads TGCGCCAGCAGCTTGGAGGCAGGGAGAAACACCGGGGAGCTGTTTTTT. This codes for CASSLEAGRNTGELFF.

This chain connects TRBV7-8 to TRBJ2-7, with 7 positions matching TRBD1. J lost 2 bases, V lost 5 bases, and 3 bases had no gene match. This CDR3 spans 13 amino acids. The germline CDR1 and CDR2 sequences are SGHVS and FQNEAQ. The CDR3 loop is CASSRDRAYEQYV. CDR3 sequence (DNA): TGTGCCAGCAGCAGAGACAGGGCCTACGAGCAGTACGTC.

This clone was detected only once. This chain joins TRBV5-1 and TRBJ1-5, with D unclear. The CDR3 runs 15 residues. The ends were cut back, 2 bases at V and 6 bases at J, with 15 bases in the middle. Germline CDR1 reads SGHRS; CDR2 reads YFSETQ. Here the CDR3 reads CASSFGPNSGQPQHF. CDR3 nucleotide sequence: TGCGCCAGCAGCTTCGGCCCGAATTCTGGTCAGCCCCAGCATTTT.

The CDR3: CASSYSGGQGSEKLFF. The CDR3 DNA reads as TGTGCCAGCAGTTACTCCGGGGGACAGGGAAGTGAAAAACTGTTTTTT. V usage is TRBV6-5 and J usage is TRBJ1-4; TRBD1 matches at 9 bases. CDR3 length equals 16 residues. V shed 0 bases, J shed 7 bases, and the junction held 6 bases outside the gene matches. Germline CDR1 reads MNHEY; CDR2 reads SVGAGI.